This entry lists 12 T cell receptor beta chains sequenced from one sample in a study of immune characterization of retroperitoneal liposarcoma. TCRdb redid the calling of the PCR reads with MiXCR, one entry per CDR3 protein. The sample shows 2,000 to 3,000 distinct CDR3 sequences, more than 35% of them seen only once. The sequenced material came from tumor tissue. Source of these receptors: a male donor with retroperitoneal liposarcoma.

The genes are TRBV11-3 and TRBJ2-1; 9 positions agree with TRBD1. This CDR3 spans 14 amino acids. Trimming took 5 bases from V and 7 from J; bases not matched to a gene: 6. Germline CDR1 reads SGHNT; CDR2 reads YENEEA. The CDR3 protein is CASSHQDRGNEQFF. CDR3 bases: TGTGCCAGCAGCCACCAAGACAGGGGGAATGAGCAGTTCTTC.

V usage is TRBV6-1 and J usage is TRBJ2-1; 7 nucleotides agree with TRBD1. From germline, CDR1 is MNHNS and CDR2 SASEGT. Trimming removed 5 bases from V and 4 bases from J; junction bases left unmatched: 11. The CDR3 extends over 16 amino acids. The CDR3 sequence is CASSYYRGGGYNEQFF. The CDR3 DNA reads TGTGCCAGCAGTTATTACAGGGGCGGTGGGTACAATGAGCAGTTCTTC.

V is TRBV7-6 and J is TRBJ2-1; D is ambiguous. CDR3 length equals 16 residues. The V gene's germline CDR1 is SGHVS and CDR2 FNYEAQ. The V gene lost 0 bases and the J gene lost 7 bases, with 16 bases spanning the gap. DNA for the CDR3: TGTGCCAGCAGCTTAGCCCATCGACCCGAGAGGAATGAGCAGTTCTTC. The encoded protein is CASSLAHRPERNEQFF.

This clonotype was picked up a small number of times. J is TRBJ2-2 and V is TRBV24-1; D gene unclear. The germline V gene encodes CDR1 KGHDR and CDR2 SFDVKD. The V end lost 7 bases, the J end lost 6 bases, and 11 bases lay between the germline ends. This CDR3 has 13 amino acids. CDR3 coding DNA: TGTGCCACCAGCGCCCTAGGACCCGGGGAGCTGTTTTTT. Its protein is CATSALGPGELFF.

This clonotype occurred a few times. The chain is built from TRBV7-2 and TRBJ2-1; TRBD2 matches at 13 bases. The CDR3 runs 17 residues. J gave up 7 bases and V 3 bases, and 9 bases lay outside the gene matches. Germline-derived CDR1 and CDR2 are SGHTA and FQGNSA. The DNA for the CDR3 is TGTGCCAGCAGCTTTGCCGGGACTAGCGGGATCGTTAATGAGCAGTTCTTC. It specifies CASSFAGTSGIVNEQFF.

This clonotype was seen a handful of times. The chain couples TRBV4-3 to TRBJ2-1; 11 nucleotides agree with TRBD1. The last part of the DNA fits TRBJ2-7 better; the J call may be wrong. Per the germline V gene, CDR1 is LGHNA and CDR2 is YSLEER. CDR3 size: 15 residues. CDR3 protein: CASSQGPGQGDEQYF. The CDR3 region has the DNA TGCGCCAGCAGCCAAGGTCCGGGACAGGGGGACGAGCAGTACTTC.

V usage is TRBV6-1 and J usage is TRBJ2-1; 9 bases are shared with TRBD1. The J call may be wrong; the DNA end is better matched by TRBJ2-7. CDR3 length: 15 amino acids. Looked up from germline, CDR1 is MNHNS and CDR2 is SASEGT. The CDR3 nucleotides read TGTGCCAGCAGTCAACAGGGGGCCCCCTACAATGAGCAGTACTTC. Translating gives CASSQQGAPYNEQYF.

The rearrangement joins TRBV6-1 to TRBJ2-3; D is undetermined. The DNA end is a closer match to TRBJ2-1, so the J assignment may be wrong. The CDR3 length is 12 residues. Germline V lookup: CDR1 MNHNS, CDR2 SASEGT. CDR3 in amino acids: CASSEGSLGQFF. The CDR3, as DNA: TGTGCCAGCAGTGAAGGCAGTTTAGGGCAGTTCTTC.

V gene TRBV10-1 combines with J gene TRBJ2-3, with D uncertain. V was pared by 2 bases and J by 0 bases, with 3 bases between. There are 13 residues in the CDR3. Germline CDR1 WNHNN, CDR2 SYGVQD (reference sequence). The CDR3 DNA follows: TGCGCCAGCAGTGAGACTAGCACAGATACGCAGTATTTT. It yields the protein CASSETSTDTQYF.

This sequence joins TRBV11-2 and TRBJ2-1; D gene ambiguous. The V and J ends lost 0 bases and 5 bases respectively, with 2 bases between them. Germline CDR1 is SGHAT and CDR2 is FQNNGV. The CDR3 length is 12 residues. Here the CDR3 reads CASSLDHNEQFF. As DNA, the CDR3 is TGTGCCAGCAGCTTAGACCACAATGAGCAGTTCTTC.

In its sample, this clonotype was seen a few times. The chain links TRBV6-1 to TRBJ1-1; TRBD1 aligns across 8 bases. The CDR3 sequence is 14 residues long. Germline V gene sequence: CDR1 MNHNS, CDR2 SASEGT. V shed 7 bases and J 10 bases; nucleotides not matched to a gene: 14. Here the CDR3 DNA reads TGTGCCAGCAACTGGACAGGGCGCTTCCTTCGAGCTTTCTTT. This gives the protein CASNWTGRFLRAFF.

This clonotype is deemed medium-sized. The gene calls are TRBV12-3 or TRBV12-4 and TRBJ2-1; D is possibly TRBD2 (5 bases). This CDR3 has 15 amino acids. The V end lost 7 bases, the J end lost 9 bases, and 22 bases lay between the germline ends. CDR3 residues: CASIYSSAEKIEQFF. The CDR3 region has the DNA TGTGCCAGCATATATTCCTCAGCGGAGAAGATTGAGCAGTTCTTC.